This TCR beta chain comes out of a study of OX40 agonist ivuxolimab in advanced cancers. Background on the study: In this cohort, patients received ivuxolimab, an agonistic anti-OX40 (CD134) antibody. Findings of the study overall: Some nonresponders likewise displayed low normalized T-cell clonal expansion.

On this clone itself: As yet, its antigen is unknown.

The germline V and J ends were trimmed by 1 base and 5 bases, with 10 bases remaining between them. Germline-derived CDR1 and CDR2 are MGHRA and YSYEKL. The CDR3 has 14 residues. Here immunoSEQ multiplex PCR was the method, and the copy in TCRdb shows in-frame clones only, minus some. The table has roughly 56,000 clones, around 85% seen once. The specimen comprised CD4+ or CD8+ T cells sorted from blood, sampled in a trial of the OX40 agonist ivuxolimab. The TCR sequence derives from an adult with an advanced solid tumor such as melanoma, head and neck, liver or kidney cancer. V is TRBV4-1 and J is TRBJ2-3; D not certain. The CDR3 nucleotides read TGCGCCAGCAGCCAAGGGTTCGGTCTAGATACGCAGTATTTT. This codes for CASSQGFGLDTQYF.